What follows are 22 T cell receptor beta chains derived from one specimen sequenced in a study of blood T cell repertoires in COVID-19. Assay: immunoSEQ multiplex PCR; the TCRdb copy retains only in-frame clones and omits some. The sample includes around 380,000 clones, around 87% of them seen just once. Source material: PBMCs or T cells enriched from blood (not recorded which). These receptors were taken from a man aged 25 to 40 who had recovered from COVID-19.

CDR3 in DNA: TGTGCCAGCTCACCACCGGGACAGACCTATGGCTACACCTTC. Translated, it gives CASSPPGQTYGYTF. The J gene is TRBJ1-2, the V gene TRBV18; 7 bases are a match to TRBD1. The J segment lost 4 bases and the V segment lost 0 bases, leaving 2 bases of the junction unmatched. The CDR3 spans 14 residues. Germline values: CDR1 KGHSH, CDR2 LQKENI.

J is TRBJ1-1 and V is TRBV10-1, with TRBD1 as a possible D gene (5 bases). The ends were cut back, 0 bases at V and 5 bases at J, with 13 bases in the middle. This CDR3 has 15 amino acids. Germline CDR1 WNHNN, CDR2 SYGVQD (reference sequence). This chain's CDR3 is CASSESVGGWTEAFF. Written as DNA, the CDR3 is TGCGCCAGCAGTGAGTCGGTGGGGGGATGGACTGAAGCTTTCTTT.

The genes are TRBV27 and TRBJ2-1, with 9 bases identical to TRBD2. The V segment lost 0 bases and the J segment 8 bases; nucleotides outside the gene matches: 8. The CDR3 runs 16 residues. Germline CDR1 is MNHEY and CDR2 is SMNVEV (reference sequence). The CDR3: CASSLSGASGVDEQFF. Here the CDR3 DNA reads TGTGCCAGCAGTTTATCGGGGGCTAGCGGGGTCGATGAGCAGTTCTTC.

The CDR3 DNA is TGTGCCAGTAGTATGGAAAGGGGGGGATACTGGAACTATGGCTACACCTTC. Encoded protein: CASSMERGGYWNYGYTF. The rearrangement uses TRBV19 and TRBJ1-2; a possible D gene is TRBD1 (6 bases). The germline V and J ends were trimmed by 3 bases and 2 bases, with 19 bases remaining between them. The CDR3 sequence is 17 residues long. The V gene's germline CDR1 is LNHDA and CDR2 SQIVND (reference sequence).

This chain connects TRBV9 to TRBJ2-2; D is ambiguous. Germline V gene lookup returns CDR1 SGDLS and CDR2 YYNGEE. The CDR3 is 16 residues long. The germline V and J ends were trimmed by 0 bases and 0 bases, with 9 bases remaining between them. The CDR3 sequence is CASSVVVTSNTGELFF. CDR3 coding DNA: TGTGCCAGCAGCGTAGTTGTCACTTCGAACACCGGGGAGCTGTTTTTT.

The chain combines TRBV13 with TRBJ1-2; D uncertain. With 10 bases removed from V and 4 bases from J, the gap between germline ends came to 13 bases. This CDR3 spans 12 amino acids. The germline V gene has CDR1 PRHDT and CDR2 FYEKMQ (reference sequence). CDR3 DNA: TGTGCCACCAGTCTCCGGAGCTATGGCTACACCTTC. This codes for CATSLRSYGYTF. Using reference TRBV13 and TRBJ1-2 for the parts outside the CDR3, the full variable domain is AAGVIQSPRHLIKEKRETATLKCYPIPRHDTVYWYQQGPGQDPQFLISFYEKMQSDKGSIPDRFSAQQFSDYHSELNMSSLELGDSALYFCATSLRSYGYTFGSGTRLTVV.

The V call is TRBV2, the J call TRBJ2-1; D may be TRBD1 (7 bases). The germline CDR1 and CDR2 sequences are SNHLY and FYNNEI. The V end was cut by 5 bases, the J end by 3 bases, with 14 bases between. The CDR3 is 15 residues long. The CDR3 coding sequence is TGTGCCAGCAGTCCTCAGGGGGGAATCTACAATGAGCAGTTCTTC. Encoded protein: CASSPQGGIYNEQFF.

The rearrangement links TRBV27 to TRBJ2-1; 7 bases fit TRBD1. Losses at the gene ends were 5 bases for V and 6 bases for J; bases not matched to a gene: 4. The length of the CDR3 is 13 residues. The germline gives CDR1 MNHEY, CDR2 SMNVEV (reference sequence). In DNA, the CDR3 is TGTGCCAGCAGTCGAAGGGGGCGCAATGAGCAGTTCTTC. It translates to CASSRRGRNEQFF.

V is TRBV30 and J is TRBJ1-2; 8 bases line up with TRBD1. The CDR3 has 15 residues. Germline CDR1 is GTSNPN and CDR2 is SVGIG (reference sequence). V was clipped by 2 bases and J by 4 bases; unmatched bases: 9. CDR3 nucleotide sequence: TGTGCCTGGAGTCGGACAGGGTACCGGGGCTATGGCTACACCTTC. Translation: CAWSRTGYRGYGYTF.

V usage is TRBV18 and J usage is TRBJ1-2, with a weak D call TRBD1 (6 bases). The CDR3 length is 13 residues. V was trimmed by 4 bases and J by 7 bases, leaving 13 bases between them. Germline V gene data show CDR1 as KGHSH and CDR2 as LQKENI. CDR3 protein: CASSRQEQGGYTF. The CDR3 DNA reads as TGTGCCAGCTCACGACAGGAGCAAGGTGGCTACACCTTC.

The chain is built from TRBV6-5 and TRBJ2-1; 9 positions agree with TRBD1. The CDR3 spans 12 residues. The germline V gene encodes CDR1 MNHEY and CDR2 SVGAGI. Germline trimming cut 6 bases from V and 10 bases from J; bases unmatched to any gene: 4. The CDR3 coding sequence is TGTGCCAGCAGGACAGGGGGGTACGAGCAGTTCTTC. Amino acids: CASRTGGYEQFF.

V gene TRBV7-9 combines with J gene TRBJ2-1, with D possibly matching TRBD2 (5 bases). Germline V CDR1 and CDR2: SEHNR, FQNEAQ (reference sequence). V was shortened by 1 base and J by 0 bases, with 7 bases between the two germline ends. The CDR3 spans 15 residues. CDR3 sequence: CASSLDGDSYNEQFF. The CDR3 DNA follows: TGTGCCAGCAGCTTAGACGGGGACTCCTACAATGAGCAGTTCTTC.

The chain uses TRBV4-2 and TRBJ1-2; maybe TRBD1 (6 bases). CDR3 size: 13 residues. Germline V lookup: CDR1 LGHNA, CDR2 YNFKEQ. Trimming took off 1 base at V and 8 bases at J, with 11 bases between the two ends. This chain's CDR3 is CASSQARGEGYTF. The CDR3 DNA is TGTGCCAGCAGCCAAGCCAGGGGAGAGGGCTACACCTTC.

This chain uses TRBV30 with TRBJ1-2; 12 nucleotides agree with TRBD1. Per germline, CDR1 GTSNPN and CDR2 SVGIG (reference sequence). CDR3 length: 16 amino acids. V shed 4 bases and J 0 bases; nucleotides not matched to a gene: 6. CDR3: CAWKPGQGASNYGYTF. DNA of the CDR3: TGTGCCTGGAAACCGGGACAGGGGGCTTCTAACTATGGCTACACCTTC.

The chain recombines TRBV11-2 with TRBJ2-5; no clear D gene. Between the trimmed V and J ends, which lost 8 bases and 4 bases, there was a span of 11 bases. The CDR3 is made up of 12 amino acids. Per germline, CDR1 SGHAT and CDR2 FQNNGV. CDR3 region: CASARNPETQYF. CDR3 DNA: TGTGCCAGCGCCAGAAACCCAGAGACCCAGTACTTC.

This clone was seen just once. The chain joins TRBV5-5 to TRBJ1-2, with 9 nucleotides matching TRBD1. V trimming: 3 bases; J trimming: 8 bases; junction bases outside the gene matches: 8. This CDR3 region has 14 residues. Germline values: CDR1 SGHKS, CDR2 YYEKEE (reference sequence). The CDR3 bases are TGTGCCAGCAGCTCAGGACAGGGGACGGGCGGCTACACCTTC. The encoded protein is CASSSGQGTGGYTF.

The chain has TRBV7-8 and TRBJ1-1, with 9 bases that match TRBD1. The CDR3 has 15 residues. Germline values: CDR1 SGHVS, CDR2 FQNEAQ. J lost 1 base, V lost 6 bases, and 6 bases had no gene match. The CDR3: CASRVTGGPNTEAFF. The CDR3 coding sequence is TGTGCCAGCAGGGTGACAGGGGGACCGAACACTGAAGCTTTCTTT.

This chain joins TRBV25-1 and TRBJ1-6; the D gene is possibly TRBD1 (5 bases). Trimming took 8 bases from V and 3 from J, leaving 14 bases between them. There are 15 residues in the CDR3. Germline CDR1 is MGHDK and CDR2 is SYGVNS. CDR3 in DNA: TGTGCCAGCGCTGCAGCGGGGGTCTATAATTCACCCCTCCACTTT. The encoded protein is CASAAAGVYNSPLHF.

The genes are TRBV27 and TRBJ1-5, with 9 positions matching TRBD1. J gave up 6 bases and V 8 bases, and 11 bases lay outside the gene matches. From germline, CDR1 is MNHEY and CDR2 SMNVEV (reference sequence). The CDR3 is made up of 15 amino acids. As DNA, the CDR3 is TGTGCCAGCGGGGCCCGAAGACAGGGGGGTCAGCCCCAGCATTTT. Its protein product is CASGARRQGGQPQHF.

Here the CDR3 reads CASSNSFNEQFF. The DNA for the CDR3 is TGTGCCAGCAGTAACAGCTTCAATGAGCAGTTCTTC. The rearrangement links TRBV12-3 or TRBV12-4 to TRBJ2-1; D not resolved. This CDR3 comprises 12 residues. Deletions cut 5 bases from V and 6 bases from J, with 8 bases between.

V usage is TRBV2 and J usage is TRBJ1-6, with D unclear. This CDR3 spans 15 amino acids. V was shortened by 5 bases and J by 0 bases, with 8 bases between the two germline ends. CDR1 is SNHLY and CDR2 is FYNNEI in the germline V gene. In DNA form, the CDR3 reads TGTGCCAGCAGTCGGGAGAGCTCCTATAATTCACCCCTCCACTTT. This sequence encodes CASSRESSYNSPLHF.

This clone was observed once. The CDR3 loop is CASSQVDSNYGYTF. DNA of the CDR3: TGTGCCAGCAGCCAAGTTGACAGCAACTATGGCTACACCTTC. The chain links TRBV3-1 (or the pseudogene TRBV3-2) to TRBJ1-2; tentatively, D is TRBD1 (5 bases). The germline V and J ends were trimmed by 1 base and 2 bases, with 8 bases remaining between them. The CDR3 length is 14 residues. Germline V lookup: CDR1 LGHDT, CDR2 YNNKEL (reference sequence).